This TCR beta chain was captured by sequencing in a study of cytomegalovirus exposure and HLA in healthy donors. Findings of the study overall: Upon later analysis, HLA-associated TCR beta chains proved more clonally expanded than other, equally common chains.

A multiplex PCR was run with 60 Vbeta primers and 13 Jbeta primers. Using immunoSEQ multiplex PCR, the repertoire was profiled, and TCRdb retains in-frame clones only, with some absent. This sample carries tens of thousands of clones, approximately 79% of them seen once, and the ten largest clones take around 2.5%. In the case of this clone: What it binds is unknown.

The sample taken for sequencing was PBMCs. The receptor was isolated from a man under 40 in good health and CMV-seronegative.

The CDR3 reads CASHGTGIYEQYF. In nucleotides, the CDR3 is TGTGCCAGCCATGGGACAGGGATCTACGAGCAGTACTTC. The rearrangement links TRBV5-4 to TRBJ2-7; 9 positions match TRBD1. The CDR3 contains 13 residues. The V segment lost 7 bases and the J segment 3 bases; nucleotides outside the gene matches: 5. Germline CDR1 SGHNT, CDR2 YYREEE (reference sequence).